The source of this T cell receptor (gamma chain) is a study of gamma delta lymphoproliferative disorders and STAT genes (dated by TCRdb to between 2017 and 2018). Study-wide context: The LymphoTrack Dx TCRG Assay was used to build gamma-chain libraries from a minimum of 50 ng of genomic DNA. Since no corresponding Invivoscribe delta assay was available, delta-chain libraries were prepared following the standard operating procedure of the EuroClonality-NGS working group. Within a larger immunophenotypic and STAT-mutation study, TCR gamma and delta CDR3 repertoires were profiled by deep sequencing in Tgammadelta lymphoproliferative disease patients and healthy controls. To confirm the results, all delta-chain samples and two gamma-chain samples were sequenced a second time.

Taking its sample share into account, this clone is medium-sized (0.01 to 0.1%). This clone's antigen is unknown. Per-base quality was not reported, and no clone a single base away is much larger than it. For both patients and controls, peripheral blood mononuclear cells were isolated, and the genomic DNA from these cells was used for TCR sequencing. The control group consisted of about 23 healthy adult blood donors (median age roughly 64 years; approximately twelve males and around eleven females) who were matched to the patients for age and sex. Findings and caveats that apply to the study as a whole: When whole repertoires were clustered, gamma repertoires from patients grouped apart from those of healthy controls, but delta repertoires did not separate between the groups. Nearly all major patient gamma and delta clonotypes were public, shared with at least one healthy donor; only a couple of gamma clonotypes were private to disease. It was noted by the authors that NGS specificity may be reduced at low frequencies, so confirmation of the public or private nature of leukemic clones is needed. Leukemic cells were skewed toward terminal effectors, whereas control T cells likely spanned varied maturation stages, a difference potentially limiting comparisons between patients and controls.

Both library methods used multiplex PCR with primers targeting conserved V and J regions of the TCR genes. After purification and pooling, the amplicons were sequenced on an Illumina MiSeq platform. As for the authors' bioinformatics: V(D)J alignment, clonotype assembly and translation were performed with MiXCR, whereas functionality assessment and CDR3 repertoire analyses were performed with VDJtools. CDR3 followed the IMGT definition, and analyses included only productive sequences that used functional genes, leaving out ORF genes and pseudogenes. A custom Python script searched for identical amino acid CDR3s of major clonotypes (frequency >=5%) across all patients and controls. A one-sided non-parametric Wilcoxon test was used to compare clonotype frequencies between patients and controls. TCRdb reprocessed the public reads with the caller CATT; rows with the same DNA were merged afterwards. TCRdb, not the original authors, processed these V and J calls. This sample is represented by 700 or so gamma-chain clones; approximately 8.9% of them were singletons. The ten most abundant clones make up approximately 41% of the sample.

The CDR3 runs 13 residues from the cysteine to the phenylalanine. The sequence is cut down to CDR3 DNA, 39 bases in frame from base 1. The V end gives up 0 bases and the J end 7 bases, leaving 6 bases in the junction not matched to a gene. Looking up the germline V gene yields CDR1 EGSTGY and CDR2 YDSYTSSV. The source of this sequence is a human donor in good health. Sequencing was carried out using blood. This chain joins TRGV4 to TRGJ1 or TRGJ2. Matching the DNA to germline supplied the J gene, which TCRdb does not give. The nucleotide sequence is TGTGCCACCTGGGATGGGCGAGGGTATAAGAAACTCTTT. This translates into CATWDGRGYKKLF.